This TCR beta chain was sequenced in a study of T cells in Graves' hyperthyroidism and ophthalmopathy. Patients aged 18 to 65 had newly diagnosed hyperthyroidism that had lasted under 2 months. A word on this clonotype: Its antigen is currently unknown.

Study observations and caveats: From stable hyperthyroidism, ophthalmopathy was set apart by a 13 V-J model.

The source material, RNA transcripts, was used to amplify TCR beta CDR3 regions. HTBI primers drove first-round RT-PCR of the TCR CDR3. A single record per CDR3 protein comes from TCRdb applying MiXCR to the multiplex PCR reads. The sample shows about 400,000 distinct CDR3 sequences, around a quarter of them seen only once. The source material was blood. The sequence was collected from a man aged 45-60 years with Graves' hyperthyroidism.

CDR3 residues: CASSLSTAYNEQFF. In DNA form, the CDR3 reads TGCGCCAGCAGCCTGTCCACGGCCTACAATGAGCAGTTCTTC. J is TRBJ2-1 and V is TRBV4-1; D gene ambiguous. From germline, CDR1 is MGHRA and CDR2 YSYEKL. This CDR3 region has 14 residues. Trimming left V 4 bases short and J 2 bases short, with 9 bases between.